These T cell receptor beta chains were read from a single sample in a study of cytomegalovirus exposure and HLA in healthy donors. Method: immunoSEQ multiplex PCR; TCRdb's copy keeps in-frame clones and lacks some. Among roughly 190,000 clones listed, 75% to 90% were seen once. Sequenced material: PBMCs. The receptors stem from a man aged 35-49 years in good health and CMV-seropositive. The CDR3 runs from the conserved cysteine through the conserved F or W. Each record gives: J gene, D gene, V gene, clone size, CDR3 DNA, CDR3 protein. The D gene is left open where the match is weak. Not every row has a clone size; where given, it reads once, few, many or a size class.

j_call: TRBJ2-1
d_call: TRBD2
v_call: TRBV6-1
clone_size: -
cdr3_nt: TGTGCCAGCAGTGAAAGCGGGGGGGTCTACAATGAGCAGTTCTTC
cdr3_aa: CASSESGGVYNEQFF

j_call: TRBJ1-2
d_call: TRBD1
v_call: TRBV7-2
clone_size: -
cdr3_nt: TGTGCCAGCAGCTTACGGGGACAGGGTCCCTATGGCTACACCTTC
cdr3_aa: CASSLRGQGPYGYTF

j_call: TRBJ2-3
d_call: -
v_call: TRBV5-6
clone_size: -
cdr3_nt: TGTGCCAGCAGCTTTACAGGGACCACAGATACGCAGTATTTT
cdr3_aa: CASSFTGTTDTQYF

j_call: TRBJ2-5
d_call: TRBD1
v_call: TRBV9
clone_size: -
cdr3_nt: TGTGCCAGCAGCCAGGGGGTGGAAGAGACCCAGTACTTC
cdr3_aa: CASSQGVEETQYF

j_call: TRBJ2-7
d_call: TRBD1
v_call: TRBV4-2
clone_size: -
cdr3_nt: TGTGCCAGCAGCCAAGCAGGGGGCCCCTACGAGCAGTACTTC
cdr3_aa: CASSQAGGPYEQYF

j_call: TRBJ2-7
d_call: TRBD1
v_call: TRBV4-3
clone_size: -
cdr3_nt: TGCGCCAGCAGCCAAGATTCGGGGGGACAGGGCTACGAGCAGTACTTC
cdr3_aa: CASSQDSGGQGYEQYF

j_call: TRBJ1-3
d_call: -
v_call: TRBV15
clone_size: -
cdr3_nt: TGTGCCACCAGCAGAGGCTCGGGCACCATATATTTT
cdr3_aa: CATSRGSGTIYF

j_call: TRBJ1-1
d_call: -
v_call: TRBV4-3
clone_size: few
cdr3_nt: TGCGCCAGCAGCCAGACAGGAGGAAAGATGAACACTGAAGCTTTCTTT
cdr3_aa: CASSQTGGKMNTEAFF

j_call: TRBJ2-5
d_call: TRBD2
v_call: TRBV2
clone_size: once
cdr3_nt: TGTGCCAGCAGGGGCGGACTAGCGGGGGGGCAGTACCAAGAGACCCAGTACTTC
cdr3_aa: CASRGGLAGGQYQETQYF

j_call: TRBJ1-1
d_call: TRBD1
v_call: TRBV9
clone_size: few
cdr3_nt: TGTGCCAGCAGCGTAGATCACAGGGGGGGGAACACTGAAGCTTTCTTT
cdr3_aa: CASSVDHRGGNTEAFF

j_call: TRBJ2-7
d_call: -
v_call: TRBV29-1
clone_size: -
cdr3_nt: TGCAGCGTTGAAGAAGGGGGTACAGCTACCTACGAGCAGTACTTC
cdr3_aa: CSVEEGGTATYEQYF

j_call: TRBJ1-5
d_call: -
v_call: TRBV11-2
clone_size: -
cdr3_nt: TGTGCCAGCAGCCTCGAGCGTGGCAATCAGCCCCAGCATTTT
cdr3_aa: CASSLERGNQPQHF

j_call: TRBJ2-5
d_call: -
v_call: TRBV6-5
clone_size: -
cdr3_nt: TGTGCCAGCAGGACGACAGGTCAAGAGACCCAGTACTTC
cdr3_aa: CASRTTGQETQYF

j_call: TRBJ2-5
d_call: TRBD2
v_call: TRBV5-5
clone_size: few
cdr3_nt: TGTGCCAGCAGCTCCAGCGGGGGGGCCGGAGAGACCCAGTACTTC
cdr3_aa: CASSSSGGAGETQYF

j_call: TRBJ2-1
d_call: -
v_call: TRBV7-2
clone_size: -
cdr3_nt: TGTGCCAGCAGCCCACCGGGACTCCGCTACAATGAGCAGTTCTTC
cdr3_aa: CASSPPGLRYNEQFF

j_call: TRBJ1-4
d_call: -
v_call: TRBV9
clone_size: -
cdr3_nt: TGTGCCAGCAGCGCGGACAGCTCTAATGAAAAACTGTTTTTT
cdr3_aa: CASSADSSNEKLFF

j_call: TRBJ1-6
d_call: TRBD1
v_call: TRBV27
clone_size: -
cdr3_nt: TGTGCCAGCAGTTTAAGGGGGCTCCCTCTGTCCTCCTATAATTCACCCCTCCACTTT
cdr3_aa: CASSLRGLPLSSYNSPLHF

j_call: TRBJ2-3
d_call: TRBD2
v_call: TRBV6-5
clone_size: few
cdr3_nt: TGTGCCAGCCGTAGCGGGGGGGCTAGCACAGATACGCAGTATTTT
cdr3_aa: CASRSGGASTDTQYF

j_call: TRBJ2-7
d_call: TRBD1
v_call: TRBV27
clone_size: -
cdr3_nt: TGTGCCAGCAGTTTGGGACAGGGAGATTGGGAGAGCTCCTACGAGCAGTACTTC
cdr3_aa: CASSLGQGDWESSYEQYF